The TCR beta chain under discussion was sequenced for a study of blood T cell repertoires in COVID-19 (TCRdb year 2020). A note on the overall study: The collaborator samples originated in the United States, Italy and Spain and spanned the acute and convalescent phases of COVID-19. Subjects who had been exposed to COVID-19, were actively infected with it, or had recovered from it provided the deeply sampled blood TCRbeta repertoires that made up the dataset. The repertoires were released in a freely available public database intended as a resource for research on the immune response to SARS-CoV-2. The sample metadata nearly always contained a de-identified subject ID, COVID-19 status, age in years and sex. Where available, HLA class I and class II types were obtained from metadata supplied by the sample provider rather than from assay-based typing. The prospective study material was composed of cDNA or gDNA derived from T cells, B-cell-depleted T cells, or PBMCs. Samples were obtained from the ongoing ImmuneRACE study (first 160 participants) and from over a thousand subjects provided by 6 global collaborators.

V drops 2 bases and J drops 6 bases, leaving 8 bases in between. CDR1 MNHEY and CDR2 SVGEGT are derived from the germline V gene. CDR3 length: 12 amino acids, cysteine to phenylalanine. Of all the DNA, just the CDR3 is kept, 36 bases in frame from base 1. This clone was observed a single time. The clone's antigen remains unknown. No quality values exist for individual bases; no much larger clone is one base distant. Overall results and qualifications from the work: Clinical and demographic metadata were provided uncurated, with the amount varying by source and participant.

TCRbeta CDR3 regions were amplified from genomic DNA using the immunoSEQ Assay, a bias-controlled multiplex PCR. The original pipeline was this. The number of nucleated cells in each sample was estimated by amplification of reference gene primers within the assay. Sequence reads were collapsed and filtered to measure the absolute abundance of every unique TCRbeta CDR3 rearrangement. For each sample, productive Simpson clonality was calculated as the square root of Simpson's diversity index over productive rearrangements. TCRdb took this table from immuneACCESS and kept in-frame rearrangements with V and J called. Such tables lack part of the clones; where checked against another copy, unresolved V genes explain under half of the gap, and the rest is unexplained. V and J calls and clone size come straight from that table; D and trimming were deduced from the DNA. The sample records approximately 100,000 clones, 70% to 90% of which are singletons. In total, the top ten clones hold around a tenth of the sample.

Whole blood was collected in K2EDTA tubes by collaborating institutions according to the institutions' own protocols. Collaborator samples were shipped for TCRbeta analysis as frozen whole blood, isolated PBMCs, or DNA extracted from either sample type. The sequencing sample was made of peripheral blood. The rearrangement joined TRBV6-2 or TRBV6-3 to TRBJ2-7; the D gene cannot be resolved reliably. The receptor was derived from a woman in her 30s with acute or convalescent COVID-19. The CDR3 is CASSYPQLEQYF. The sequence in DNA is TGTGCCAGCAGTTACCCACAGCTCGAGCAGTACTTC.